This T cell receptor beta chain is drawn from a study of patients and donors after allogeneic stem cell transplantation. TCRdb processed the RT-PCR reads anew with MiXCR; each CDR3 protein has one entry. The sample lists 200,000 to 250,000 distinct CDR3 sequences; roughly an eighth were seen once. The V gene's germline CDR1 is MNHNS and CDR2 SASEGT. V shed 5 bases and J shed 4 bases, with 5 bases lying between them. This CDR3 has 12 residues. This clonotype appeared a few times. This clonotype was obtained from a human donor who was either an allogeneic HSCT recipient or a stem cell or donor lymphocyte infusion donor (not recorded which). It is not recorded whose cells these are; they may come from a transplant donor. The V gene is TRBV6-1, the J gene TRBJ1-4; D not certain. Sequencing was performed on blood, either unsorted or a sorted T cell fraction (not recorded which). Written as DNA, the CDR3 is TGTGCCAGCAGTCAGCTTAATGAAAAACTGTTTTTT. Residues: CASSQLNEKLFF.